These T cell receptor beta chains were read from a single sample in a study of CD8+ T cells in alopecia areata. Using immunoSEQ multiplex PCR, the repertoire was profiled, and TCRdb retains in-frame clones only, with some absent. The sample contains roughly 60,000 clones, under 60% of which appear only once. The source material was CD8+ T cells sorted from blood, sampled between weeks 36 and 40, from a patient treated with tofacitinib. All receptors come from a human donor with alopecia areata. The CDR3 runs from the conserved cysteine through the conserved F or W. The D gene is left open where the match is weak. Not every row has a clone size; where given, it reads once, few, many or a size class.

CAIRQGQGYEQYF | TGTGCCATCCGACAGGGCCAGGGGTACGAGCAGTACTTC | TRBJ2-7 | TRBV10-3 | 13 | - | TRBD1
CSVSTRNGNTEAFF | TGCAGCGTTTCGACAAGGAATGGGAACACTGAAGCTTTCTTT | TRBJ1-1 | TRBV29-1 | 14 | - | -
CASSQVTGGPYEQYF | TGCGCCAGCAGCCAAGTGACAGGGGGTCCCTACGAGCAGTACTTC | TRBJ2-7 | TRBV4-1 | 15 | - | TRBD1
CASSLGLAGGLPSGANVLTF | TGTGCCAGCAGCTTGGGACTAGCGGGAGGCCTTCCCTCTGGGGCCAACGTCCTGACTTTC | TRBJ2-6 | TRBV7-3 | 20 | few | TRBD2
CASSLPPLERQKNTEAFF | TGTGCCAGCAGCCTCCCCCCCCTGGAGAGACAAAAGAACACTGAAGCTTTCTTT | TRBJ1-1 | TRBV11-2 | 18 | - | -
CASIGGPPQETQYF | TGTGCCAGCATTGGCGGACCCCCCCAAGAGACCCAGTACTTC | TRBJ2-5 | TRBV7-2 | 14 | few | -
CASSFDRGFGELFF | TGTGCCAGCAGTTTTGACAGGGGATTCGGGGAGCTGTTTTTT | TRBJ2-2 | TRBV28 | 14 | - | TRBD1
CATSRDPGAGVDIQYF | TGTGCCACCAGCAGAGATCCAGGGGCAGGGGTGGACATTCAGTACTTC | TRBJ2-4 | TRBV15 | 16 | large | -
CASSDVRTANTRATDTQYF | TGTGCCAGCAGTGATGTGAGGACAGCCAACACGAGGGCCACAGATACGCAGTATTTT | TRBJ2-3 | TRBV2 | 19 | - | -
CAWSGGTNTEAFF | TGTGCCTGGAGTGGGGGGACGAACACTGAAGCTTTCTTT | TRBJ1-1 | TRBV30 | 13 | - | -
CSVDSWASGRRETQYF | TGCAGCGTTGATAGTTGGGCTAGCGGGAGAAGAGAGACCCAGTACTTC | TRBJ2-5 | TRBV29-1 | 16 | - | TRBD2
CSVEYDPGDTQYF | TGCAGCGTTGAATACGACCCCGGAGATACGCAGTATTTT | TRBJ2-3 | TRBV29-1 | 13 | - | -
CASRADRTNSGANVLTF | TGTGCCAGCAGGGCGGACAGGACGAACTCTGGGGCCAACGTCCTGACTTTC | TRBJ2-6 | TRBV2 | 17 | - | TRBD1
CASSSPLRPYEQYF | TGCGCCAGCAGTTCCCCCCTCAGACCCTACGAGCAGTACTTC | TRBJ2-7 | TRBV5-1 | 14 | - | -
CASSLVSGPDTQYF | TGTGCCAGCAGCTTAGTTTCGGGACCAGATACGCAGTATTTT | TRBJ2-3 | TRBV7-2 | 14 | few | -
CASEGLAGVGYEQFF | TGTGCCAGCGAGGGACTAGCGGGAGTGGGCTATGAGCAGTTCTTC | TRBJ2-1 | TRBV2 | 15 | few | TRBD2
CASSKGTGDEQFF | TGTGCCAGCAGCAAAGGGACAGGGGACGAGCAGTTCTTC | TRBJ2-1 | TRBV4-2 | 13 | - | TRBD1
CASSPEGLGATEAFF | TGTGCCAGCAGCCCAGAGGGGTTAGGGGCAACTGAAGCTTTCTTT | TRBJ1-1 | TRBV7-9 | 15 | few | -
CASSVAGPYNEQFF | TGTGCCAGCAGCGTAGCAGGGCCCTACAATGAGCAGTTCTTC | TRBJ2-1 | TRBV9 | 14 | few | -
CASSHSDQLEKLFF | TGTGCCAGCAGCCACTCTGACCAACTTGAAAAACTGTTTTTT | TRBJ1-4 | TRBV14 | 14 | - | -
CASSRRTDTEAFF | TGCGCCAGCAGCCGCCGGACAGACACTGAAGCTTTCTTT | TRBJ1-1 | TRBV4-1 | 13 | - | -
CACGTGNTYEQYF | TGTGCCTGCGGGACAGGGAACACCTACGAGCAGTACTTC | TRBJ2-7 | TRBV30 | 13 | few | TRBD1
CASSVGLSSYNEQFF | TGTGCCAGCAGTGTGGGACTGAGCTCCTACAATGAGCAGTTCTTC | TRBJ2-1 | TRBV6-5 | 15 | few | -
CSVSGGGVYEQYF | TGCAGCGTCTCGGGAGGGGGCGTATACGAGCAGTACTTC | TRBJ2-7 | TRBV29-1 | 13 | - | -
CAWSVGQENQPQHF | TGTGCCTGGAGTGTAGGACAGGAGAATCAGCCCCAGCATTTT | TRBJ1-5 | TRBV30 | 14 | once | TRBD1
CAWNSLTDPNEKLFF | TGTGCCTGGAACTCATTGACAGACCCTAATGAAAAACTGTTTTTT | TRBJ1-4 | TRBV30 | 15 | few | -
CAISEGLADRHEQYF | TGTGCCATCAGTGAGGGACTAGCGGACCGCCACGAGCAGTACTTC | TRBJ2-7 | TRBV10-3 | 15 | - | TRBD2
CASSLNQPQHF | TGTGCCAGCAGCTTAAATCAGCCCCAGCATTTT | TRBJ1-5 | TRBV11-2 | 11 | - | -
CASSFTGRGTSYNEQFF | TGTGCCAGCAGCTTCACAGGGAGAGGAACGTCCTACAATGAGCAGTTCTTC | TRBJ2-1 | TRBV7-8 | 17 | many | -
CASSLSRVHETQYF | TGTGCCAGCAGTTTGTCCAGGGTTCATGAGACCCAGTACTTC | TRBJ2-5 | TRBV27 | 14 | - | -
CAWSETGRFYEQYF | TGTGCCTGGAGTGAAACAGGGAGGTTTTACGAGCAGTACTTC | TRBJ2-7 | TRBV30 | 14 | once | -
CASSEAGRGFTGELFF | TGTGCCAGCAGTGAAGCGGGCAGGGGATTCACCGGGGAGCTGTTTTTT | TRBJ2-2 | TRBV2 | 16 | - | -
CASSKRQGRNTEAFF | TGTGCCAGCAGCAAAAGACAGGGGAGGAACACTGAAGCTTTCTTT | TRBJ1-1 | TRBV7-9 | 15 | - | TRBD1
CASKPSGTSEEQYF | TGTGCCAGCAAACCGTCTGGAACGTCGGAGGAGCAGTACTTC | TRBJ2-7 | TRBV7-9 | 14 | - | -
CATSRRGDGHEQYF | TGTGCCACCAGCAGAAGGGGGGACGGCCACGAGCAGTACTTC | TRBJ2-7 | TRBV15 | 14 | - | -
CASSPGTQQETQYF | TGTGCCAGCAGCCCCGGGACACAGCAAGAGACCCAGTACTTC | TRBJ2-5 | TRBV7-9 | 14 | once | -
CASKEGGNTQYF | TGTGCCAGCAAGGAGGGGGGAAATACGCAGTATTTT | TRBJ2-3 | TRBV25-1 | 12 | - | -
CASNRGMNTEAFF | TGTGCCTCGAACAGGGGAATGAACACTGAAGCTTTCTTT | TRBJ1-1 | TRBV19 | 13 | few | TRBD1
CASTWGRAEDEQFF | TGTGCCAGCACCTGGGGCCGCGCAGAGGATGAGCAGTTCTTC | TRBJ2-1 | TRBV6-5 | 14 | few | -
CASRQGLSFGYTF | TGTGCCAGCAGGCAGGGGCTCTCTTTTGGCTACACCTTC | TRBJ1-2 | TRBV27 | 13 | few | -
CASSEPYNEQFF | TGTGCCAGCAGTGAGCCCTACAATGAGCAGTTCTTC | TRBJ2-1 | TRBV25-1 | 12 | few | -
CASSQLVTGVAQETQYF | TGTGCCAGCAGCCAACTTGTCACGGGAGTTGCCCAAGAGACCCAGTACTTC | TRBJ2-5 | TRBV7-9 | 17 | - | -
CSVEEGRGETQYF | TGCAGCGTTGAAGAGGGGCGGGGAGAGACCCAGTACTTC | TRBJ2-5 | TRBV29-1 | 13 | few | -
CAWSVSGSEQYF | TGTGCCTGGAGTGTTTCGGGTTCCGAGCAGTACTTC | TRBJ2-7 | TRBV30 | 12 | few | -
CASSVYRDGTEAFF | TGTGCCAGCAGCGTTTACAGGGACGGCACTGAAGCTTTCTTT | TRBJ1-1 | TRBV9 | 14 | - | -